The following is a T cell receptor (beta chain) sequence with its context. The CDR3 sequence is 14 residues long. Trimming took off 7 bases at V and 9 bases at J, with 16 bases between the two ends. The V gene's germline CDR1 is MNHEY and CDR2 SVGAGI. How the authors handled the data: Reference gene primer amplification yielded estimated nucleated cell counts. The assay was immunoSEQ multiplex PCR, and TCRdb's table has in-frame clones only and misses some. The V and J calls and clone size come from that table; D and trimming were worked out from the DNA. The sample holds about 270,000 clones; approximately 90% are singletons and the top ten take 1% to 1.5%. All enrollees were roughly 18 to 95 years old and from fewer than 25 US areas. Assignment of participants to cohorts was predicated upon participant-reported clinical history. This record belongs to a study of blood T cell repertoires in COVID-19. Study details: From the United States, Italy and Spain came samples of acute and convalescent COVID-19.

Specimen: PBMCs or T cells enriched from blood (not recorded which). The source is a woman aged 40 to 50 with acute COVID-19. V gene TRBV6-5 combines with J gene TRBJ1-6; no definite D call. CDR3 loop: CASIGDWNVSPLHF. In DNA form, the CDR3 reads TGTGCCAGCATCGGAGATTGGAATGTTTCACCCCTCCACTTT.